This T cell receptor (beta chain) was sequenced in a study of blood T cell repertoires in COVID-19. The table lists this clone with a few counts. The CDR3 covers 16 residues. The germline V gene has CDR1 SGHAT and CDR2 FQNNGV. V was clipped by 5 bases and J by 8 bases; unmatched bases: 12. Produced via immunoSEQ multiplex PCR; TCRdb's table is partial and in-frame only. The sample holds more than 250,000 clones, roughly 80% seen once. This clonotype was obtained from a man in his forties who had been exposed to COVID-19. Specimen: PBMCs or T cells enriched from blood (not recorded which). This chain connects TRBV11-2 to TRBJ2-1, with 10 bases fitting TRBD2. The CDR3 nucleotides read TGTGCCAGCAGCCCGACCCTAGCGGGAGCGGTGTATGAGCAGTTCTTC. Translated: CASSPTLAGAVYEQFF.